Below, 8 T cell receptor beta chains from the same sample are listed, as sequenced in a study of blood T cell repertoires in COVID-19. Profiled with immunoSEQ multiplex PCR; TCRdb holds only in-frame clones, not every one. The table records 300,000 or so clones, just over 90% of them present only once. Sequenced sample: peripheral blood. The source of these receptors is a woman between 25 and 40 years old with COVID-19, enrolled during active disease.

The chain has TRBV19 and TRBJ1-1, with no clear D. CDR3 length equals 14 residues. Between the trimmed V and J ends, which lost 3 bases and 2 bases, there was a span of 10 bases. Germline lookup yields CDR1 LNHDA and CDR2 SQIVND (reference sequence). The CDR3 is CASSIHFPNTEAFF. CDR3 bases: TGTGCCAGTAGTATTCACTTTCCAAACACTGAAGCTTTCTTT.

The rearrangement joins TRBV25-1 to TRBJ2-7; D perhaps matches TRBD1 (6 bases). Germline CDR1 is MGHDK and CDR2 is SYGVNS. The CDR3 runs to 18 residues. Deletions cut 7 bases from V and 0 bases from J, with 25 bases between. The CDR3 DNA sequence: TGTGCCAGCAACCCACCCCCCACCAATTACAGGGTCTCCTACGAGCAGTACTTC. It translates to CASNPPPTNYRVSYEQYF.

The chain has TRBV15 and TRBJ2-1; D is unresolved. The CDR3 covers 15 residues. From germline, CDR1 is LNHNV and CDR2 YYDKDF (reference sequence). Trimming took 4 bases from V and 6 from J, leaving 16 bases between them. CDR3 nucleotides: TGTGCCACCAGCAAGTTGTATGAGAGTAGCAATGAGCAGTTCTTC. Its translation: CATSKLYESSNEQFF.

V usage is TRBV5-6 and J usage is TRBJ2-7; no clear D. In germline, CDR1 is SGHDT, CDR2 YYEEEE. V was trimmed by 0 bases and J by 1 base, leaving 8 bases between them. The CDR3 covers 14 residues. CDR3 sequence: CASSLEVGSYEQYF. CDR3 nucleotides: TGTGCCAGCAGCTTGGAGGTCGGGTCCTACGAGCAGTACTTC.

The chain is built from TRBV28 and TRBJ1-1; 10 bases are shared with TRBD1. V was clipped by 5 bases and J by 10 bases; unmatched bases: 13. The length of the CDR3 is 15 residues. From germline, CDR1 is MDHEN and CDR2 SYDVKM. In nucleotides, the CDR3 is TGTGCCAGCAGTCCTAGCCGACAGGGGGCGGGGGTAGCTTTCTTT. Its translation: CASSPSRQGAGVAFF.

This chain uses TRBV7-2 with TRBJ1-2; D not resolved. V lost 4 bases, J lost 9 bases, and 15 bases lay in between. CDR1 and CDR2 (germline): SGHTA, FQGNSA. The CDR3 has 13 amino acids. The CDR3 coding sequence is TGTGCCAGCAGCTCCGATTCACGGTCGAGCTACACCTTC. The encoded protein is CASSSDSRSSYTF.

This chain uses TRBV19 with TRBJ2-7, with 9 bases that match TRBD2. Unmatched junction bases numbered 5, after V lost 5 bases and J lost 0 bases. Germline CDR1 reads LNHDA; CDR2 reads SQIVND (reference sequence). This CDR3 region has 15 residues. Written as DNA, the CDR3 is TGTGCCAGTAGTGGGACTAGCCGCAGCTCCTACGAGCAGTACTTC. Translating gives CASSGTSRSSYEQYF. Based on the CDR3 plus reference TRBV19 and TRBJ2-7, the full variable domain is DGGITQSPKYLFRKEGQNVTLSCEQNLNHDAMYWYRQDPGQGLRLIYYSQIVNDFQKGDIAEGYSVSREKKESFPLTVTSAQKNPTAFYLCASSGTSRSSYEQYFGPGTRLTVT.

The chain carries TRBV3-1 (or the pseudogene TRBV3-2) and TRBJ2-7, with a possible D match to TRBD2 (5 bases). This CDR3 has 14 residues. Trimming shortened V by 2 bases and J by 9 bases, and 17 bases separated the two germline ends. Germline CDR1 is LGHDT and CDR2 is YNNKEL (reference sequence). CDR3 region: CASSQTRTPAGQYF. The CDR3 DNA reads TGTGCCAGCAGCCAAACCCGAACCCCCGCGGGGCAGTACTTC.